This is a list of T cell receptor beta chains from one sample in a study of T cells in Graves' hyperthyroidism and ophthalmopathy. One entry per CDR3 protein results from TCRdb running MiXCR on the multiplex PCR reads. This sample has a few hundred thousand distinct CDR3 sequences, with about 16% found just once. The sample was blood. All receptors derive from a woman aged 25 to 39 with Graves' ophthalmopathy. CDR3s include the opening cysteine and the closing phenylalanine or tryptophan. D genes are given only for firm matches. Part of the rows lack a size; the others show once, few, many or a class for expanded clones.

d_call j_call v_call clone_size cdr3_length cdr3_aa cdr3_nt
TRBD1 TRBJ2-3 TRBV6-2/TRBV6-3 many 17 CASSYDSPGQGTDTQYF TGTGCCAGCAGTTATGATAGCCCCGGACAGGGCACAGATACGCAGTATTTT
. TRBJ2-5 TRBV28 . 13 CASSLNLGETQYF TGTGCCAGCAGTTTAAACCTCGGAGAGACCCAGTACTTC
. TRBJ1-1 TRBV27 . 14 CASSSSLQGPEAFF TGTGCCAGCAGTTCATCCCTCCAGGGGCCTGAAGCTTTCTTT
. TRBJ1-1 TRBV28 many 14 CASSLSLRGPEAFF TGTGCCAGCAGTTTATCCCTTAGGGGCCCTGAAGCTTTCTTT
TRBD2 TRBJ2-1 TRBV18 many 13 CASGTSGTYEQFF TGTGCCAGCGGGACTAGCGGGACCTATGAGCAGTTCTTC
TRBD1 TRBJ2-5 TRBV9 few 15 CASSVSGGEQETQYF TGTGCCAGCAGCGTTTCAGGGGGAGAACAAGAGACCCAGTACTTC
TRBD2 TRBJ2-7 TRBV27 . 17 CASSLRLAGGPLHEQYF TGTGCCAGCAGTCTTAGACTAGCGGGAGGGCCACTCCACGAGCAGTACTTC
. TRBJ1-1 TRBV7-2 . 14 CASSWGRGVTEAFF TGTGCCAGCAGCTGGGGGCGGGGGGTCACTGAAGCTTTCTTT
. TRBJ2-7 TRBV6-6 many 15 CASSYSKGQRSEQYF TGTGCCAGCAGTTACTCGAAGGGGCAGCGTTCGGAGCAGTACTTC
. TRBJ1-1 TRBV29-1 many 14 CSVNSGGPLTEAFF TGCAGCGTTAATAGCGGCGGCCCACTCACTGAAGCTTTCTTT
. TRBJ2-3 TRBV18 many 13 CASSPSLDDTQYF TGTGCCAGCTCACCATCACTCGATGATACGCAGTATTTT
TRBD1 TRBJ2-3 TRBV18 many 13 CASSPGQGDTQYF TGTGCCAGCTCACCGGGACAGGGAGATACGCAGTATTTT
TRBD2 TRBJ2-1 TRBV7-9 many 14 CASSFTSGLNEQFF TGTGCCAGCAGCTTCACTAGCGGGTTGAATGAGCAGTTCTTC
TRBD2 TRBJ2-3 TRBV12-3/TRBV12-4 . 16 CASSLLASGGTDTQYF TGTGCCAGCAGTTTATTAGCTAGCGGGGGCACAGATACGCAGTATTTT
TRBD1 TRBJ2-1 TRBV7-3 . 15 CASSPGTGGPNEQFF TGTGCCAGCAGCCCCGGGACAGGGGGTCCCAATGAGCAGTTCTTC
TRBD1 TRBJ1-1 TRBV3-1 many 17 CASSVRDRGQTNTEAFF TGTGCCAGCAGCGTCCGGGACAGGGGGCAAACGAACACTGAAGCTTTCTTT
. TRBJ2-5 TRBV14 . 16 CASSQAGQRVQETQYF TGTGCCAGCAGCCAAGCGGGGCAGAGGGTTCAAGAGACCCAGTACTTC
TRBD2 TRBJ2-1 TRBV11-1 many 12 CASSLSWGGEFF TGTGCCAGCAGCTTAAGTTGGGGGGGAGAGTTCTTC
. TRBJ2-1 TRBV2 many 13 CASRSGRNNEQFF TGTGCCAGCAGATCAGGACGCAACAATGAGCAGTTCTTC
. TRBJ1-1 TRBV12-3/TRBV12-4 many 14 CASSLGARATEAFF TGTGCCAGCAGTTTAGGGGCTAGGGCCACTGAAGCTTTCTTT
. TRBJ1-1 TRBV13 many 13 CASSHAGAIEAFF TGTGCCAGCAGCCACGCAGGGGCTATCGAAGCTTTCTTT
. TRBJ2-7 TRBV3-1 few 11 CASSQAAEQYF TGTGCCAGCAGCCAAGCGGCAGAACAGTACTTC
. TRBJ1-5 TRBV10-1 . 15 CASSEGGLGNQPQHF TGCGCCAGCAGTGAAGGAGGGTTGGGCAATCAGCCCCAGCATTTT
. TRBJ2-3 TRBV5-6 . 19 CASSLAKMGNLLVTDTQYF TGTGCCAGCAGCTTGGCCAAGATGGGGAACTTACTCGTCACAGATACGCAGTATTTT
. TRBJ1-1 TRBV6-1 . 15 CASKLTGSGNTEAFF TGTGCCAGCAAACTCACGGGGAGTGGGAACACTGAAGCTTTCTTT
. TRBJ2-5 TRBV5-4 few 15 CASSSDPGLQETQYF TGTGCCAGCAGCTCGGACCCGGGCCTCCAAGAGACCCAGTACTTC
. TRBJ2-7 TRBV28 many 14 CASSLYGGAGEQYF TGTGCCAGCAGTTTATATGGGGGGGCGGGCGAGCAGTACTTC
. TRBJ2-2 TRBV7-3 . 13 CASSPQGPGELFF TGTGCCAGCAGCCCGCAAGGGCCCGGGGAGCTGTTTTTT
. TRBJ1-1 TRBV27 . 13 CASGQGMNTEAFF TGTGCCAGTGGGCAGGGGATGAACACTGAAGCTTTCTTT
. TRBJ1-5 TRBV20-1 few 15 CSAGRPFIGNQPQHF TGCAGTGCTGGGCGCCCATTCATAGGCAATCAGCCCCAGCATTTT
. TRBJ2-1 TRBV27 few 13 CASSLTPHVEQFF TGTGCCAGCAGTCTCACCCCACACGTCGAGCAGTTCTTC
TRBD2 TRBJ2-3 TRBV6-1 many 16 CASRSHGSGRTDTQYF TGTGCCAGCAGATCCCATGGGAGCGGGAGGACAGATACGCAGTATTTT
. TRBJ2-2 TRBV20-1 many 15 CSFASPQRSTGELFF TGCAGTTTTGCCTCACCTCAACGGAGCACCGGGGAGCTGTTTTTT
. TRBJ2-5 TRBV7-2 many 12 CASSLALETQYF TGTGCCAGCAGCTTAGCCTTAGAGACCCAGTACTTC
. TRBJ2-3 TRBV18 many 15 CASSQEEGRTDTQYF TGTGCCAGCTCACAGGAAGAGGGGCGCACAGATACGCAGTATTTT
. TRBJ2-1 TRBV28 once 19 CASSSPPIRSRSSYNEQFF TGTGCCAGCAGTTCCCCACCTATTAGAAGCCGGAGCTCCTACAATGAGCAGTTCTTC
. TRBJ1-1 TRBV27 few 20 CASTQAATGGPPDQNTEAFF TGTGCCAGCACCCAAGCGGCTACAGGCGGCCCCCCCGATCAGAACACTGAAGCTTTCTTT
. TRBJ2-7 TRBV18 many 13 CASTRQESYEQYF TGTGCCAGCACAAGACAGGAATCCTACGAGCAGTACTTC
. TRBJ2-3 TRBV7-3 few 12 CASAGAPDTQYF TGTGCCAGCGCCGGGGCCCCAGATACGCAGTATTTT
. TRBJ1-2 TRBV3-1 few 14 CASGQNARTNGYTF TGTGCCAGCGGCCAAAATGCGAGGACAAATGGCTACACCTTC
TRBD2 TRBJ2-1 TRBV11-2 many 15 CASSLGAGGGDEQFF TGTGCCAGCAGCTTAGGAGCGGGAGGTGGGGATGAGCAGTTCTTC
TRBD1 TRBJ2-7 TRBV7-9 . 14 CASSRGQGLDEQYF TGTGCCAGCAGCCGCGGACAGGGCTTGGACGAGCAGTACTTC
. TRBJ1-2 TRBV20-1 . 13 CSARRGEGYGYTF TGCAGTGCTAGACGGGGAGAAGGCTATGGCTACACCTTC
. TRBJ1-5 TRBV7-8 few 14 CASSYRQPNQPQHF TGTGCCAGCAGCTACAGACAGCCGAATCAGCCCCAGCATTTT
. TRBJ2-7 TRBV6-1 . 12 CASNGLRYEQYF TGTGCCAGCAATGGACTACGATACGAGCAGTACTTC
TRBD1 TRBJ1-2 TRBV20-1 many 12 CSAPTGRYGYTF TGCAGTGCTCCGACAGGGCGGTATGGCTACACCTTC
TRBD1 TRBJ2-7 TRBV27 . 14 CASSSRDRIYEQYF TGTGCCAGCAGTTCCCGGGACAGGATCTACGAGCAGTACTTC
. TRBJ2-1 TRBV25-1 . 17 CASRGRRSGSSYNEQFF TGTGCCAGCAGGGGTCGACGGAGCGGTAGCTCCTACAATGAGCAGTTCTTC